This T cell receptor (beta chain) comes out of a study of Ad26.COV2.S vaccination and SARS-CoV-2 variants. Study-wide background: Trial arm assignment for the donor was COV1001 Ad26.COV2.S.

As for treatment: about 20 received Ad26.COV2.S at low or high dose, single or two shots; several received placebo; per-sample allocation not given. Sampling occurred on day 63 after the first vaccine or placebo injection. The data were produced by immunoSEQ multiplex PCR, yet TCRdb's version contains in-frame clones alone and is incomplete. This table holds fewer than 500,000 clones, 75% to 90% found once. The CDR3 is made up of 16 amino acids. CDR1 LNHDA and CDR2 SQIVND come from the germline V gene (reference sequence). Trimming stripped 1 base from V and 7 bases from J, with 16 bases between. This sequence was found in a person between 18 and 65 years old who received the Ad26.COV2.S COVID-19 vaccine or a placebo. Here the sequenced sample was peripheral blood, taken in a trial of Ad26.COV2.S vaccine versus placebo. V gene TRBV19 combines with J gene TRBJ2-2, with D uncertain. CDR3 nucleotide sequence: TGTGCCAGTAGTATAGTCCCTAAGACGGGCATCGGGGAGCTGTTTTTT. Translated: CASSIVPKTGIGELFF.